The 5 T cell receptor beta chains presented below share a single source sample, sequenced in a study of glioma-infiltrating T cells. TCR alpha and beta CDR3 regions were amplified from RNA using iRepertoire nested multiplex PCR. TCRdb re-called the multiplex PCR reads through MiXCR, storing one row per CDR3 protein. The sample holds about 180,000 distinct CDR3 sequences, about 46% seen once. Sequencing was performed on glioma tissue, nonneoplastic brain tissue, or PBMCs (not recorded which). The receptors come from a human donor with low-grade glioma or glioblastoma, undergoing nonglioma brain surgery, or in good health (not recorded which).

A word on this clonotype: This could be a read error, since a much larger clone is one nucleotide away. The chain combines TRBV15 with TRBJ2-7, with D possibly being TRBD1 (6 bases). This CDR3 contains 14 residues. The V gene lost 0 bases and the J gene lost 6 bases, with 12 bases spanning the gap. Germline V gives CDR1 LNHNV, CDR2 YYDKDF (reference sequence). The CDR3 bases are TGTGCCACCAGCAGAGATGGGGCAGGGGCCGAGCAGTACTTC. It is translated as CATSRDGAGAEQYF. Filled out from reference TRBV15 and TRBJ2-7, the complete variable domain reads DAMVIQNPRYQVTQFGKPVTLSCSQTLNHNVMYWYQQKSSQAPKLLFHYYDKDFNNEADTPDNFQSRRPNTSFCFLDIRSPGLGDTAMYLCATSRDGAGAEQYFGPGTRLTVT.

A note on this clonotype: This clone may be a read error of a much larger clone one base away. The rearrangement joins TRBV28 to TRBJ2-1; maybe TRBD2 (6 bases). This CDR3 has 17 residues. Deletions cut 3 bases from V and 5 bases from J, with 20 bases between. Germline-derived CDR1 and CDR2 are MDHEN and SYDVKM. In DNA form, the CDR3 reads TGTGCCAGCAGTTTCCTGGGGAGGCAAAGTTTAGACAATGAGCAGTTCTTC. This encodes CASSFLGRQSLDNEQFF.

Of note for this clonotype: Mismatch with germline at one junction end may stem from a read error. The chain couples TRBV5-4 to TRBJ1-2; no clear D gene. This CDR3 comprises 13 residues. Germline lookup yields CDR1 SGHNT and CDR2 YYREEE (reference sequence). The chain's CDR3 is CASTLDQTDPYTF. The CDR3 nucleotides read TGTGCCAGCACCTTGGATCAAACTGATCCCTACACCTTC.

This clonotype was seen a handful of times. V gene TRBV2 combines with J gene TRBJ2-1, with TRBD1 identical over 7 bases. The CDR3 contains 15 residues. Germline V lookup: CDR1 SNHLY, CDR2 FYNNEI. V lost 3 bases and J lost 13; bases outside the gene matches: 15. CDR3 sequence: CASSEASTYRGYQFF. CDR3 coding DNA: TGTGCCAGCAGTGAGGCCTCGACCTACAGGGGATATCAGTTCTTC.

This clonotype has only one observation. The junction shows a germline mismatch at one end, possibly a read error. The chain recombines TRBV24-1 with TRBJ2-3; 10 bases are shared with TRBD2. The CDR3 runs 17 residues. Germline V gives CDR1 KGHDR, CDR2 SFDVKD. The CDR3 reads CATGKTGLADSTVTQYF. DNA of the CDR3: TGTGCCACGGGGAAAACCGGACTAGCGGATAGCACAGTTACGCAGTATTTT.